Listed below are T cell receptor beta chains from one sample, sequenced in a study of CD8+ T cells in alopecia areata. Here immunoSEQ multiplex PCR was the method, and the copy in TCRdb shows in-frame clones only, minus some. The profile shows nearly 200,000 clones, roughly 50% of them singletons. Sequenced here: CD4+ T cells sorted from blood, sampled at week 24, from a patient treated with tofacitinib. These receptors all come from a human donor with alopecia areata. CDR3s include the opening cysteine and the closing phenylalanine or tryptophan. The D gene is left open where the match is weak. For some rows the clone size is stated as once, few or many, or as a class when expanded; others skip it.

cdr3_aa: CSVAFRQPDTQYF
cdr3_nt: TGCAGCGTTGCGTTTCGGCAGCCAGATACGCAGTATTTT
clone_size: NA
j_call: TRBJ2-3
d_call: NA
v_call: TRBV29-1

cdr3_aa: CASGPGFSYEQYF
cdr3_nt: TGTGCCAGCGGGCCGGGGTTCTCCTACGAGCAGTACTTC
clone_size: NA
j_call: TRBJ2-7
d_call: NA
v_call: TRBV6-1

cdr3_aa: CASSEAQEEGYTF
cdr3_nt: TGTGCCAGCAGTGAAGCGCAGGAGGAGGGCTACACCTTC
clone_size: NA
j_call: TRBJ1-2
d_call: NA
v_call: TRBV2

cdr3_aa: CASSTGTSGRSLYEQYF
cdr3_nt: TGCGCCAGCAGCACGGGGACTAGCGGGAGGTCCCTTTACGAGCAGTACTTC
clone_size: few
j_call: TRBJ2-7
d_call: TRBD2
v_call: TRBV5-1

cdr3_aa: CASSSRQGLNTEAFF
cdr3_nt: TGTGCCAGCAGCTCAAGACAGGGTTTGAACACTGAAGCTTTCTTT
clone_size: few
j_call: TRBJ1-1
d_call: TRBD1
v_call: TRBV5-4

cdr3_aa: CASSQDRGSGTSVTQYF
cdr3_nt: TGCGCCAGCAGCCAAGATCGAGGCTCCGGGACTAGCGTTACGCAGTATTTT
clone_size: NA
j_call: TRBJ2-3
d_call: TRBD2
v_call: TRBV4-3

cdr3_aa: CASSPYPRQGGSNQPQHF
cdr3_nt: TGCGCCAGCAGCCCCTATCCCAGACAGGGAGGCAGCAATCAGCCCCAGCATTTT
clone_size: NA
j_call: TRBJ1-5
d_call: TRBD1
v_call: TRBV4-1

cdr3_aa: CASSPGTDTQYF
cdr3_nt: TGTGCCAGTAGTCCGGGTACAGATACGCAGTATTTT
clone_size: NA
j_call: TRBJ2-3
d_call: NA
v_call: TRBV19

cdr3_aa: CASSTVLEQRYEQYF
cdr3_nt: TGTGCCAGCAGTACGGTCTTAGAGCAGCGCTACGAGCAGTACTTC
clone_size: many
j_call: TRBJ2-7
d_call: NA
v_call: TRBV28

cdr3_aa: CASSRTGTGRRTEAFF
cdr3_nt: TGTGCCAGCTCACGGACCGGGACAGGGAGGCGCACTGAAGCTTTCTTT
clone_size: NA
j_call: TRBJ1-1
d_call: TRBD1
v_call: TRBV18

cdr3_aa: CSVAPLAAYNEQFF
cdr3_nt: TGCAGCGTTGCGCCCCTAGCGGCCTACAATGAGCAGTTCTTC
clone_size: NA
j_call: TRBJ2-1
d_call: TRBD2
v_call: TRBV29-1

cdr3_aa: CASSSDRDTEAFF
cdr3_nt: TGTGCCAGCAGCTCGGACAGGGACACTGAAGCTTTCTTT
clone_size: NA
j_call: TRBJ1-1
d_call: TRBD1
v_call: TRBV7-2

cdr3_aa: CASSFWHYGYTF
cdr3_nt: TGTGCCAGCAGCTTCTGGCACTATGGCTACACCTTC
clone_size: NA
j_call: TRBJ1-2
d_call: NA
v_call: TRBV7-2

cdr3_aa: CASSPSTGEYYEQYF
cdr3_nt: TGTGCCAGCAGCCCCTCGACAGGGGAATACTACGAGCAGTACTTC
clone_size: NA
j_call: TRBJ2-7
d_call: TRBD1
v_call: TRBV7-2

cdr3_aa: CASSHPRETQYF
cdr3_nt: TGTGCCAGCAGTCACCCGAGGGAGACCCAGTACTTC
clone_size: NA
j_call: TRBJ2-5
d_call: NA
v_call: TRBV28

cdr3_aa: CASSLNSNEQFF
cdr3_nt: TGTGCCAGCAGCTTAAACAGCAATGAGCAGTTCTTC
clone_size: few
j_call: TRBJ2-1
d_call: NA
v_call: TRBV7-9

cdr3_aa: CASSFTGTANTGELFF
cdr3_nt: TGCGCCAGCAGCTTCACCGGGACAGCAAACACCGGGGAGCTGTTTTTT
clone_size: NA
j_call: TRBJ2-2
d_call: TRBD1
v_call: TRBV5-1

cdr3_aa: CSARWLYEQYF
cdr3_nt: TGCAGTGCTAGGTGGCTATACGAGCAGTACTTC
clone_size: few
j_call: TRBJ2-7
d_call: NA
v_call: TRBV20-1

cdr3_aa: CSVAGVSNQPQHF
cdr3_nt: TGCAGCGTTGCCGGGGTAAGCAATCAGCCCCAGCATTTT
clone_size: NA
j_call: TRBJ1-5
d_call: NA
v_call: TRBV29-1

cdr3_aa: CASMTTSYNEQFF
cdr3_nt: TGTGCCAGCATGACGACCTCCTACAATGAGCAGTTCTTC
clone_size: NA
j_call: TRBJ2-1
d_call: NA
v_call: TRBV28